This T cell receptor (beta chain) derives from a study of T-cell reconstitution after alpha-beta-depleted transplantation in children. The table lists this clonotype with a few counts. Unique molecular identifiers were used in preparing the TCRbeta library. TCRdb itself ran the PCR reads through MiXCR, one entry per CDR3 protein. The repertoire holds a few hundred thousand distinct CDR3 sequences, with 10% as singletons. Germline V gives CDR1 SGHKS, CDR2 YYEKEE (reference sequence). Trimming pared 2 bases from V and 5 bases from J, leaving 11 bases between. The CDR3 is made up of 14 amino acids. Sample: PBMCs from the stem cell graft donor, taken from the stem cell graft. The clonotype was recovered from a human donor who donated a stem cell graft to a child with acute lymphoblastic leukemia. This sequence joins TRBV5-5 and TRBJ1-5; TRBD1 might be the D (5 bases). CDR3 amino acids: CASSFMGGDQPQHF. The CDR3 coding sequence is TGTGCCAGCAGCTTCATGGGGGGAGATCAGCCCCAGCATTTT.